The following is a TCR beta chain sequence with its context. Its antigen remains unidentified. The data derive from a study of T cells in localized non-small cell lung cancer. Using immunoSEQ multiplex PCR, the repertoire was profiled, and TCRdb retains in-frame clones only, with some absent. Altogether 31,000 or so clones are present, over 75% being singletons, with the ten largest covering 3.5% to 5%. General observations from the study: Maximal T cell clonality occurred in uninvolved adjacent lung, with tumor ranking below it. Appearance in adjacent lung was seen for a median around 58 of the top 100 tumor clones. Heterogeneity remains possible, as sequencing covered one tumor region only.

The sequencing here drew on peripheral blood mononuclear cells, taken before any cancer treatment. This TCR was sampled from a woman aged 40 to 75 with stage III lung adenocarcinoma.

CDR3 protein: CASSQGLAGYEQYF. The CDR3 DNA follows: TGTGCCAGCAGCCAAGGACTAGCGGGCTACGAGCAGTACTTC. The chain joins TRBV5-6 to TRBJ2-7; 11 bases align to TRBD2. Germline trimming cut 4 bases from V and 3 bases from J; bases unmatched to any gene: 3. The CDR3 runs to 14 residues. Germline V gene data show CDR1 as SGHDT and CDR2 as YYEEEE.